This T cell receptor (beta chain) was retrieved from a study of long-term antiretroviral therapy in people with HIV. Study-level information: Sampling started about a decade before the 2015 immediate-ART recommendation. Study-wide findings and caveats: Information on adherence, resistance and therapy changes was unavailable.

The assay used was immunoSEQ (version v3.0), run at survey level. This table comes from immunoSEQ multiplex PCR, and its TCRdb copy is limited to in-frame clones, with some not included. Of roughly 30,000 clones in the sample, approximately 91% were seen once. The CDR3 extends over 17 amino acids. Germline V gene data show CDR1 as SEHNR and CDR2 as FQNEAQ (reference sequence). Trimming removed 1 base from V and 0 bases from J, with 16 bases in between. Every single participant having HIV got treatment inside the United States. Details on this clone: Its matching antigen is unknown.

The origin of this receptor is a man younger than 35 with HIV. The rearrangement links TRBV7-9 to TRBJ2-7; D is unclear. This specimen consisted of unsorted PBMCs, obtained 3.1 years after starting antiretroviral therapy. The CDR3 is CASSLGFSKTGSYEQYF. The CDR3 DNA follows: TGTGCCAGCAGCTTAGGGTTTTCGAAGACGGGCTCCTACGAGCAGTACTTC.